The 18 T cell receptor beta chains listed next were all sequenced from one sample in a study of metastatic and nonmetastatic thyroid tumors. TCRdb called clones again from the PCR reads with MiXCR. The data contain several thousand clones, less than 30% of them singletons. Until they underwent thyroid surgery, no patient had received any treatment. Sequencing used tumor tissue. The receptor set was obtained from a female donor with papillary thyroid cancer or a benign thyroid nodule (not recorded which). Some clones in this sample may be carry-over from other donors' samples.

The chain has TRBV6-1 and TRBJ2-3; 8 positions match TRBD2. Per germline, CDR1 MNHNS and CDR2 SASEGT. This CDR3 has 16 residues. The trim removed 4 bases at V and 2 bases at J, leaving 8 bases unmatched. In nucleotides, the CDR3 is TGTGCCAGCAGTGTCTCTAGCGGGTCCCCCACAGATACGCAGTATTTT. Translation: CASSVSSGSPTDTQYF.

The chain employs TRBV20-1 and TRBJ2-5; the match to TRBD2 covers 9 bases. The CDR3 has 17 amino acids. After removal of 2 bases from V and 3 bases from J, the junction contained 13 bases not matched to a gene. Germline loops: CDR1 DFQATT, CDR2 SNEGSKA (reference sequence). DNA for the CDR3: TGCAGTGCTAGACTGGATGCGGGAGGGGGGGCCAAAGAGACCCAGTACTTC. The encoded protein is CSARLDAGGGAKETQYF.

The rearrangement links TRBV20-1 to TRBJ1-1; maybe TRBD1 (5 bases). Germline assignment: CDR1 DFQATT and CDR2 SNEGSKA (reference sequence). CDR3 length: 15 residues. The V end lost 0 bases, the J end lost 0 bases, and 11 bases lay between the germline ends. CDR3 coding DNA: TGCAGTGCTAGAGACTCAGGGACGATGAACACTGAAGCTTTCTTT. Translated, it gives CSARDSGTMNTEAFF.

This clone was counted a few times. This rearrangement joins TRBV6-1 to TRBJ2-2, with D tentatively TRBD1 or TRBD2 (5 bases each). Deletions cut 6 bases from V and 1 base from J, with 15 bases between. Germline values: CDR1 MNHNS, CDR2 SASEGT. The CDR3 extends over 16 amino acids. The DNA for the CDR3 is TGTGCCAGCAGCCGACAGAGGGGTTGGAACACCGGGGAGCTGTTTTTT. Protein product: CASSRQRGWNTGELFF.

Remarks on this clone: At one of its ends the junction is not consistent with the germline gene, which may arise from a read error. As DNA, the CDR3 is TGTGCCAGCACCTATGGACAGGGGGTTTCCTACGAGCGGTACTTC. Its protein product is CASTYGQGVSYERYF. This sequence joins TRBV12-3 or TRBV12-4 and TRBJ2-7; 10 nucleotides line up with TRBD1. The CDR3 consists of 15 residues.

This clone has a count of ten or more. This rearrangement joins TRBV5-1 to TRBJ1-5; 11 bases map to TRBD1. There are 16 residues in the CDR3. Germline V gives CDR1 SGHRS, CDR2 YFSETQ. J lost 6 bases, V lost 1 base, and 6 bases had no gene match. CDR3 sequence reads: CASSLYGQGAGQPQHF. The CDR3 region has the DNA TGCGCCAGCAGCTTGTACGGACAGGGGGCAGGTCAGCCCCAGCATTTT.

The chain recombines TRBV20-1 with TRBJ2-3, with 12 positions matching TRBD2. Germline-derived CDR1 and CDR2 are DFQATT and SNEGSKA (reference sequence). The CDR3 is made up of 15 amino acids. CDR3 amino acids: CTAGTSGLREDTQYF. The CDR3 nucleotides read TGCACTGCAGGGACTAGCGGGTTAAGAGAAGATACGCAGTATTTT.

A word on this clone: Different DNA sequences within this sample yield the same CDR3. The chain employs TRBV7-9 and TRBJ2-7; 7 nucleotides match TRBD2. Per the germline V gene, CDR1 is SEHNR and CDR2 is FQNEAQ (reference sequence). Trimming at V came to 5 bases and at J to 5 bases, leaving 12 bases not matched to a gene. The CDR3 has 15 residues. In DNA form, the CDR3 reads TGTGCCAGCAGCGGTCGGACTAGTTCGTTCGACGAGCAGTACTTC. Protein product: CASSGRTSSFDEQYF.

Comments on this clone: One end of the junction fails to match germline, which may point to a read error. The V gene is TRBV6-1, the J gene TRBJ1-1, with D possibly TRBD1 on 5 matching bases. The CDR3 has 14 amino acids. CDR1 is MNHNS and CDR2 is SASEGT in the germline V gene. CDR3 coding DNA: TGTCCCAGCTGCGGTGGGGGAGAGAGGCCTGAAGCTTTCTTT. Translation: CPSCGGGERPEAFF.

J is TRBJ2-5 and V is TRBV12-3 or TRBV12-4, with 9 bases identical to TRBD2. The CDR3 length is 14 residues. V lost 2 bases to trimming and J lost 5 bases; unmatched junction nucleotides: 3. The CDR3 sequence is CASSLSSGGETQYF. For the CDR3, the DNA is TGTGCCAGCAGTTTATCGAGCGGGGGGGAGACCCAGTACTTC.

This clone was counted only a few times. CDR3 loop: CASSLGTRNTEAFF. The CDR3 nucleotides are TGTGCCAGCAGTTTGGGGACTAGAAACACTGAAGCTTTCTTT. The chain carries TRBV28 and TRBJ1-1, with a possible D match to TRBD1 (5 bases). The CDR3 spans 14 residues. Trimming removed 3 bases at V and 2 bases at J, with 10 bases between. Per the germline V gene, CDR1 is MDHEN and CDR2 is SYDVKM.

J is TRBJ2-2 and V is TRBV20-1; weak D call: TRBD2 (5 bases). Germline V gives CDR1 DFQATT, CDR2 SNEGSKA (reference sequence). CDR3 size: 14 residues. Deletions cut 3 bases from V and 1 base from J, with 9 bases between. The CDR3 region has the DNA TGCAGTGCTAGTGATAGCGTGAACACCGGGGAGCTGTTTTTT. This gives the protein CSASDSVNTGELFF.

The rearrangement links TRBV28 to TRBJ1-1; unclear D gene. The germline V gene encodes CDR1 MDHEN and CDR2 SYDVKM. Trimming cost V 3 bases and J 7 bases, with 6 bases left between them. CDR3 length: 11 amino acids. CDR3 DNA sequence: TGTGCCAGCAGTTTGGACGGTGAAGCTTTCTTT. It yields the protein CASSLDGEAFF. The whole variable domain, remainder taken from reference TRBV28 and TRBJ1-1, is DVKVTQSSRYLVKRTGEKVFLECVQDMDHENMFWYRQDPGLGLRLIYFSYDVKMKEKGDIPEGYSVSREKKERFSLILESASTNQTSMYLCASSLDGEAFFGQGTRLTVV.

This clone qualifies as large. The chain couples TRBV28 to TRBJ2-2, with TRBD2 identical over 9 bases. With V trimmed by 5 bases and J by 6 bases, 4 bases remained unmatched. The CDR3 length is 14 residues. Looked up from germline, CDR1 is MDHEN and CDR2 is SYDVKM. The CDR3 reads CASSRTSAAGELFF. CDR3 bases: TGTGCCAGCAGTCGGACTAGCGCGGCCGGGGAGCTGTTTTTT.

The chain recombines TRBV2 with TRBJ1-2, with 7 positions matching TRBD1. Looked up from germline, CDR1 is SNHLY and CDR2 is FYNNEI. This CDR3 contains 14 residues. J was trimmed by 2 bases and V by 7 bases; bases with no gene match: 7. Written as DNA, the CDR3 is TGTGCCAGCAATCGACAGGGCCCCAACTATGGCTACACCTTC. This sequence encodes CASNRQGPNYGYTF.

CDR3 in DNA: TGTGCCAGCAGCCCGACCGGGACTAGCGGGAGTAAGTACTTC. It yields the protein CASSPTGTSGSKYF. The chain employs TRBV14 and TRBJ2-7; 14 nucleotides agree with TRBD2. The CDR3 spans 14 residues. V lost 4 bases, J lost 11 bases, and 7 bases stayed unmatched. CDR1 and CDR2 from the germline V gene are SGHDN and FVKESK.

On this clone itself: In the same sample, other DNA sequences code for this CDR3. This chain connects TRBV4-1 to TRBJ2-7; the D call may be TRBD1 or TRBD2 (6 bases each). Deletions cut 0 bases from V and 0 bases from J, with 9 bases between. The CDR3 runs to 15 residues. Germline CDR1 is MGHRA and CDR2 is YSYEKL. CDR3 region: CASSQERGPSYEQYF. CDR3 nucleotides: TGCGCCAGCAGCCAAGAACGGGGGCCCTCCTACGAGCAGTACTTC.

This clone has more than one count but fewer than ten. V is TRBV7-2 and J is TRBJ2-3; possibly TRBD2 for D (6 bases). Germline CDR1 is SGHTA and CDR2 is FQGNSA. Trimming took 0 bases from V and 9 from J, leaving 16 bases between them. The length of the CDR3 is 15 residues. CDR3 bases: TGTGCCAGCAGCTTAGCCGGGGGACCAGAATTCACGCAGTATTTT. Protein product: CASSLAGGPEFTQYF. Full variable domain (outside the CDR3, taken from reference TRBV7-2 and TRBJ2-3): GAGVSQSPSNKVTEKGKDVELRCDPISGHTALYWYRQSLGQGLEFLIYFQGNSAPDKSGLPSDRFSAERTGGSVSTLTIQRTQQEDSAVYLCASSLAGGPEFTQYFGPGTRLTVL.